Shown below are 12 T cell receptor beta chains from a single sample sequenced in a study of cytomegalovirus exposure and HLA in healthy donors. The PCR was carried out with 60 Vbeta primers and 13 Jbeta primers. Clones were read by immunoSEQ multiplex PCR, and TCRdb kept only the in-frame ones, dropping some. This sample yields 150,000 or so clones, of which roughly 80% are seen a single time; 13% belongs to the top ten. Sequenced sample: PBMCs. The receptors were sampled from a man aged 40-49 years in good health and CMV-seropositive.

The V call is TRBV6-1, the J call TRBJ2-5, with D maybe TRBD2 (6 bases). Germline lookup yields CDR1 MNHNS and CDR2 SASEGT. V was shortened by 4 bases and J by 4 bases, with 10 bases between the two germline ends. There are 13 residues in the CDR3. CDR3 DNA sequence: TGTGCCAGCAGTGGATGGGGAGGAGAGACCCAGTACTTC. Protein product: CASSGWGGETQYF.

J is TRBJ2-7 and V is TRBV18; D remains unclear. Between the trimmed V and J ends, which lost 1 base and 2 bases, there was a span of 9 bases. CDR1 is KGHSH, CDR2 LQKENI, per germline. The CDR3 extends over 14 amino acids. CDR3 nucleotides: TGTGCCAGCTCACCACAGCGTACGACCTACGAGCAGTACTTC. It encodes CASSPQRTTYEQYF. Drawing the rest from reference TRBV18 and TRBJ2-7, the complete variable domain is NAGVMQNPRHLVRRRGQEARLRCSPMKGHSHVYWYRQLPEEGLKFMVYLQKENIIDESGMPKERFSAEFPKEGPSILRIQQVVRGDSAAYFCASSPQRTTYEQYFGPGTRLTVT.

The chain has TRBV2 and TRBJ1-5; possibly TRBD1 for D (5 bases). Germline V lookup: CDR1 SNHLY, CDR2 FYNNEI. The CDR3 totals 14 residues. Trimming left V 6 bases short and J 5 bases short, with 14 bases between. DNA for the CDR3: TGTGCCAGCAGCGGGACTTCTAAGGATCAGCCCCAGCATTTT. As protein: CASSGTSKDQPQHF.

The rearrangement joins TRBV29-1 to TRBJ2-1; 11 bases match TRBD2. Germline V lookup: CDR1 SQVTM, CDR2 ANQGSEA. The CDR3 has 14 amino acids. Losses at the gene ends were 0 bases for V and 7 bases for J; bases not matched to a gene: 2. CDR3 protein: CSVEELAGANEQFF. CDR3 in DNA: TGCAGCGTTGAAGAACTAGCGGGAGCTAATGAGCAGTTCTTC.

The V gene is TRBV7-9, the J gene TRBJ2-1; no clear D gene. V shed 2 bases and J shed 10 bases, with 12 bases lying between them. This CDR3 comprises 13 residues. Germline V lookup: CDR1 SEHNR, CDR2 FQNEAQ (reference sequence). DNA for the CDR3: TGTGCCAGCAGCTTAATAGACGGGTCAGAGCAGTTCTTC. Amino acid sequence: CASSLIDGSEQFF.

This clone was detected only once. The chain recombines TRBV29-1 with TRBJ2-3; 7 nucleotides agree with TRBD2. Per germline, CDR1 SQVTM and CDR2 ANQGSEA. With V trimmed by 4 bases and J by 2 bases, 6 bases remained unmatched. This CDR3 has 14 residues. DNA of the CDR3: TGCAGCGTTGTTTCAGCGGGGCACACAGATACGCAGTATTTT. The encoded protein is CSVVSAGHTDTQYF.

The CDR3 bases are TGTGCCAGCAGTTACCCGGGACTCCACGAAATGGGAGAGCAGTTCTTC. The encoded protein is CASSYPGLHEMGEQFF. The chain carries TRBV7-3 and TRBJ2-1; D possibly corresponds to TRBD2 (6 bases). Germline-derived CDR1 and CDR2 are SGHTA and FQGTGA. The germline V and J ends were trimmed by 6 bases and 10 bases, with 25 bases remaining between them. CDR3 size: 16 residues.

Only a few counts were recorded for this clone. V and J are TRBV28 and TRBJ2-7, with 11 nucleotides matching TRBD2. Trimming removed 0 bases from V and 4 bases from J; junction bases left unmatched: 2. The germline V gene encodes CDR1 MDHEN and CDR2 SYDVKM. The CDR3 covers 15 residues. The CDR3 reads CASSLWASGGYEQYF. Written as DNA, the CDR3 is TGTGCCAGCAGTTTATGGGCTAGCGGGGGGTACGAGCAGTACTTC.

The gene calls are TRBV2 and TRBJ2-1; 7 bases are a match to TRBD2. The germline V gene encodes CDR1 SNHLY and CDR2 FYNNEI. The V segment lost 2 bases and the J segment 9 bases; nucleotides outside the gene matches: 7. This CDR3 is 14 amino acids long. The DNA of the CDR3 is TGTGCCAGCAGTGAACGGGGGGAGCGGTGTGAGCAGTTCTTC. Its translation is CASSERGERCEQFF.

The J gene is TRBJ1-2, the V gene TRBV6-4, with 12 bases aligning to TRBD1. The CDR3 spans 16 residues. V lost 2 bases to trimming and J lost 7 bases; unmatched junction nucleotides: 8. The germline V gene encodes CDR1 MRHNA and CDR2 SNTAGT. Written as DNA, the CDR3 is TGTGCCAGCAGTGACACGGGACAGGGGGCAGTTGGTGGCTACACCTTC. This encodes CASSDTGQGAVGGYTF.

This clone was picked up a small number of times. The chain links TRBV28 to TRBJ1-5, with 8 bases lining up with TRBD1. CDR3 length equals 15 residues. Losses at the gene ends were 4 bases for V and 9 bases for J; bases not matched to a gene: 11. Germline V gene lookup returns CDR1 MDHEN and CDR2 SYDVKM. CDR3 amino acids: CASSSGTGLMGPQHF. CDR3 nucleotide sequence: TGTGCCAGCAGTTCCGGGACAGGACTAATGGGGCCCCAGCATTTT. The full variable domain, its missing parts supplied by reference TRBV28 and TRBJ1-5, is DVKVTQSSRYLVKRTGEKVFLECVQDMDHENMFWYRQDPGLGLRLIYFSYDVKMKEKGDIPEGYSVSREKKERFSLILESASTNQTSMYLCASSSGTGLMGPQHFGDGTRLSIL.

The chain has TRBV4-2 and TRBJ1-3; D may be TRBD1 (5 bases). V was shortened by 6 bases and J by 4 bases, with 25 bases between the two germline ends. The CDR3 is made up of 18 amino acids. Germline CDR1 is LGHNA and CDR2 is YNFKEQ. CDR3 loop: CASSIDKGASPWGNTIYF. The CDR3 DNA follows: TGTGCCAGCAGTATTGACAAAGGGGCCTCTCCCTGGGGAAACACCATATATTTT.